Described below is a single T cell receptor (beta chain) sequence and its context. This CDR3 contains 15 residues. The germline V gene has CDR1 LNHNV and CDR2 YYDKDF (reference sequence). The germline V and J ends were trimmed by 4 bases and 1 base, with 11 bases remaining between them. Each CDR3 protein is one row after TCRdb ran MiXCR on the PCR reads. The sample holds roughly 6,000 distinct CDR3 sequences, around 15% seen once. These data belong to a study of tumor-infiltrating lymphocytes in oesophageal squamous cell carcinoma. The chain carries TRBV15 and TRBJ1-5, with D perhaps TRBD1 (6 bases). Sequencing input: normal esophageal tissue next to the tumor. The sequence was obtained from a male donor with esophageal squamous cell carcinoma. The CDR3 coding sequence is TGTGCCACCAGCATACAGGGAGTCAGCAATCAGCCCCAGCATTTT. It specifies CATSIQGVSNQPQHF. The full variable domain, its missing parts supplied by reference TRBV15 and TRBJ1-5, is DAMVIQNPRYQVTQFGKPVTLSCSQTLNHNVMYWYQQKSSQAPKLLFHYYDKDFNNEADTPDNFQSRRPNTSFCFLDIRSPGLGDTAMYLCATSIQGVSNQPQHFGDGTRLSIL.